This TCR beta chain derives from a study of tumor and adjacent non-tumor tissue in lung cancer. The germline CDR1 and CDR2 sequences are ENHRY and SYGVKD. The CDR3 loop spans 14 amino acids. Trimming took off 9 bases at V and 12 bases at J, with 25 bases between the two ends. Study results and caveats: Compared with tumor, normal lung showed significantly lower TCR diversity.

The template was RNA from unsorted bulk tissue. Three rounds of nested PCR, following a modified ARM-PCR protocol, produced the TCRbeta library. TCRdb reanalysed the multiplex PCR reads using MiXCR and keeps one entry per CDR3 protein. Altogether approximately 68,000 distinct CDR3 sequences are present, less than 80% being singletons, with the ten largest covering over 25%. To note about this clonotype: What it binds is unknown.

This sequence joins TRBV10-3 and TRBJ2-3; tentative D call: TRBD1 (7 bases). The source material was lung tumor tissue. The TCR sequence derives from a man aged 60 to 75 with non-small cell lung cancer. The CDR3 reads CAISEEGAEDIQYF. The DNA of the CDR3 is TGTGCCATTAGCGAGGAGGGGGCAGAAGATATTCAGTATTTT.